This T cell receptor (beta chain) was observed in a study of cytomegalovirus exposure and HLA in healthy donors. Study context: Across some 400 genotyped donors, roughly 85% landed in the Caucasian-associated ancestry cluster. Study results and caveats: Reports state that TCR beta sequences accurately predicted most subjects' HLA-A and HLA-B alleles.

V dropped 2 bases and J dropped 3 bases, with 21 bases sitting between them. CDR1 and CDR2 from the germline V gene are LGHNA and YSLEER. This CDR3 contains 18 residues. Concerning this clone itself: Its antigen remains unknown.

The PCR contained 60 Vbeta and 13 Jbeta primers. Here immunoSEQ multiplex PCR was the method, and the copy in TCRdb shows in-frame clones only, minus some. The sample contains around 160,000 clones, more than 60% of which appear only once. This sequence originates from a woman between 40 and 55 years old in good health and CMV-seropositive. The sequenced sample was PBMCs. The chain recombines TRBV4-3 with TRBJ2-3; no reliable D call. The CDR3 loop is CASSQQPTPALRTDTQYF. The CDR3 DNA sequence: TGCGCCAGCAGCCAACAACCCACCCCCGCCTTGAGGACAGATACGCAGTATTTT.